This record covers a single T cell receptor beta chain. Its antigen is unidentified. Researchers ran the PCR with 60 Vbeta and 13 Jbeta primers. This table comes from immunoSEQ multiplex PCR, and its TCRdb copy is limited to in-frame clones, with some not included. Of over 150,000 clones in the sample, around 75% were seen once. Healthy bone marrow donors made up the cohort. The data were obtained in a study of cytomegalovirus exposure and HLA in healthy donors. For the study at large: The Caucasian-associated ancestry cluster held more than 80% of a few hundred genotyped donors.

Study results and limitations: The study found most TCR sequences rare, yet found some public TCRs in many donors.

From germline, CDR1 is MNHNY and CDR2 SVGAGI (reference sequence). The V segment lost 6 bases and the J segment 8 bases; nucleotides outside the gene matches: 10. This CDR3 region has 15 residues. The gene calls are TRBV6-6 and TRBJ1-4, with 9 bases aligning to TRBD1. The TCR originated in a male donor in good health and CMV-seronegative. Sequences were obtained from PBMCs. Here the CDR3 reads CASSPWDRAGEKLFF. In DNA form, the CDR3 reads TGTGCCAGCAGCCCTTGGGACAGGGCGGGGGAAAAACTGTTTTTT.